What follows is one TCR beta chain and its context. Its matching antigen is unknown. Per the germline V gene, CDR1 is SGHRS and CDR2 is YFSETQ. V lost 4 bases and J 0 bases, leaving 13 bases between the germline ends. The length of the CDR3 is 15 residues. This entry belongs to a study of cytomegalovirus exposure and HLA in healthy donors. Study observations and caveats: In vitro data verified a few CMV-associated chains as specific for CMV antigens. For presence/absence analyses, sequencing depth was assumed to be roughly uniform across donors.

Primers: 60 Vbeta forward and 13 Jbeta reverse. Produced via immunoSEQ multiplex PCR; TCRdb's table is partial and in-frame only. The repertoire holds some 180,000 clones, with more than 70% as singletons. The rearrangement uses TRBV5-1 and TRBJ1-1; no definite D call. The receptor's source is a girl aged 10-17 years in good health and CMV-seropositive. Sequenced sample: PBMCs. CDR3 amino acids: CASSPREGLNTEAFF. The CDR3 DNA sequence: TGCGCCAGCAGCCCCCGGGAGGGATTGAACACTGAAGCTTTCTTT.